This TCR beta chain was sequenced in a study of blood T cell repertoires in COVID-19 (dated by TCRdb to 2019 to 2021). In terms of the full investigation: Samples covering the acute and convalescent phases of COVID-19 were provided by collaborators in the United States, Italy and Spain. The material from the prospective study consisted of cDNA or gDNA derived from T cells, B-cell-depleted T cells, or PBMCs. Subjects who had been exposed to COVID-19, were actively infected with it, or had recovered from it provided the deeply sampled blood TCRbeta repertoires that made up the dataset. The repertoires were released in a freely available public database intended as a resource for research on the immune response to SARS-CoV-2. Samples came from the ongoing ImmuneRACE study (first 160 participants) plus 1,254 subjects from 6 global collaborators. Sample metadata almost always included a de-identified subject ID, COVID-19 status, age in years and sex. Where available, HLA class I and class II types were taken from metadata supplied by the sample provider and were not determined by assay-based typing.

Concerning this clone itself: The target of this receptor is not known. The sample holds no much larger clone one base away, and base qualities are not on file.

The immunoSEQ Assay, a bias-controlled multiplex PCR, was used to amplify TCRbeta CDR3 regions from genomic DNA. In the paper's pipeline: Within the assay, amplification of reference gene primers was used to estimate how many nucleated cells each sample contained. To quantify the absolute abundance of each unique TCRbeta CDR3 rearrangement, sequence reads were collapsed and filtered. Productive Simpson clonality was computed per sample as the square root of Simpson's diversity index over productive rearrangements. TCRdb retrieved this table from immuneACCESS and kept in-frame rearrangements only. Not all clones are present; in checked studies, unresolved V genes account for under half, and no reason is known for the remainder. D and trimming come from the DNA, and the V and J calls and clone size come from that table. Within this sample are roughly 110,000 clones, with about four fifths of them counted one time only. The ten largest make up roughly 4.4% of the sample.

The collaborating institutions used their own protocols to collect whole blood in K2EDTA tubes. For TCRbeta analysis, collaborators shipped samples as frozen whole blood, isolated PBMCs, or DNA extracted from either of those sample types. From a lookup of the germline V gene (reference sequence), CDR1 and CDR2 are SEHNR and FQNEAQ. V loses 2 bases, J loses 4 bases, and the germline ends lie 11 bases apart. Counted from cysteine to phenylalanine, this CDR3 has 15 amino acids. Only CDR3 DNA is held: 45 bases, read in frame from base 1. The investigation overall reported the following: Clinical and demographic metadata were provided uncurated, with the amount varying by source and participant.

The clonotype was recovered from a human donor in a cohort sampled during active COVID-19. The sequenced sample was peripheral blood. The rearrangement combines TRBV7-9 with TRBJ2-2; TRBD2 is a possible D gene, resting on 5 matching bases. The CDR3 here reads CASSLTAGATGELFF. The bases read TGTGCCAGCAGCTTAACCGCGGGCGCCACCGGGGAGCTGTTTTTT.